Sequencing of this T cell receptor beta chain was carried out in a study of beta chain features in type 1 diabetes. General study findings and limits: Across patients, naive, central memory and Treg TCRB repertoires exhibited apparently greater similarity than was observed across healthy donors.

Concerning this clone: Antigen: not known.

This CDR3 is 13 amino acids long. Germline values: CDR1 SGHVS, CDR2 FQNEAQ. Trimming shortened V by 3 bases and J by 9 bases, and 12 bases separated the two germline ends. Expressed TCRB transcripts were sequenced because the entire RNA isolate underwent reverse transcription. The repertoire was sequenced with immunoSEQ multiplex PCR; TCRdb's copy has only in-frame clones and lacks some. The repertoire holds tens of thousands of clones, under 35% seen once, with 0.35% to 0.45% in the top ten. The chain is built from TRBV7-8 and TRBJ2-1; no definite D call. This clonotype was sampled from a woman between 18 and 29 years old in good health. Sequencing input: stem cell memory CD4+ T cells from blood. CDR3 nucleotide sequence: TGTGCCAGCAGCTTCTCCCGGTCCGGTGAGCAGTTCTTC. This sequence encodes CASSFSRSGEQFF.